This T cell receptor beta chain was identified during a study of control samples from healthy donors and cancer patients. The CDR3 spans 14 residues. The germline V gene encodes CDR1 MNHEY and CDR2 SVGAGI. The V end lost 7 bases, the J end lost 2 bases, and 14 bases lay between the germline ends. Measured with immunoSEQ multiplex PCR; TCRdb has only the in-frame clones, and not every one. The sample yields about 54,000 clones, around 96% seen once. The sequence derives from a woman aged 25 to 39 in good health. The V and J genes are TRBV6-5 and TRBJ1-2; D is unclear. The source material was blood. CDR3 amino acids: CASTRFPVNYGYTF. CDR3 in DNA: TGTGCCAGCACCCGGTTTCCAGTCAACTATGGCTACACCTTC.